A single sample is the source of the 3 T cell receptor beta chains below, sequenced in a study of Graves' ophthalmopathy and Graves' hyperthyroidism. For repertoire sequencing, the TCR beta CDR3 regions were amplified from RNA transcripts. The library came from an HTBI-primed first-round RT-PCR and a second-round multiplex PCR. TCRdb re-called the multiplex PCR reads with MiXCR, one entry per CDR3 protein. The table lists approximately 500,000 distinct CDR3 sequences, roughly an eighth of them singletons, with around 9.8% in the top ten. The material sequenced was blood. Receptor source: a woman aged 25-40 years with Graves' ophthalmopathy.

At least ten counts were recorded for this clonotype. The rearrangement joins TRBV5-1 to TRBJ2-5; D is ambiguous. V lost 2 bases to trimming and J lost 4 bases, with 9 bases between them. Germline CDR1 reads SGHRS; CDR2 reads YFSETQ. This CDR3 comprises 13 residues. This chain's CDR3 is CASSFRRRETQYF. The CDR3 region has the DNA TGCGCCAGCAGCTTCCGCAGGAGAGAGACCCAGTACTTC.

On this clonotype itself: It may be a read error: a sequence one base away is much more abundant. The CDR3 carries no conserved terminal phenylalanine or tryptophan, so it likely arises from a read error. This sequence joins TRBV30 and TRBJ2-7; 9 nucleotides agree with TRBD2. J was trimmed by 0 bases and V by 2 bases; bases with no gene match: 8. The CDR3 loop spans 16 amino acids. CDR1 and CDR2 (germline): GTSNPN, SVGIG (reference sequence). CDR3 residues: CAWSPGLAIYSYEQYL. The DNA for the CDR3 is TGTGCCTGGAGTCCGGGACTAGCTATCTACTCCTACGAGCAGTACCTC.

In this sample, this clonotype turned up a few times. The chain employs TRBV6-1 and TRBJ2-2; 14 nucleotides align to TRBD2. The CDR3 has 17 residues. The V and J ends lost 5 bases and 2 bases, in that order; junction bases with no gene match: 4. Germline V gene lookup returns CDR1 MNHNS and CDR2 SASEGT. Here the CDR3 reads CASSTGTSGGNTGELFF. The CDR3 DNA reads TGTGCCAGCAGTACCGGGACTAGCGGGGGAAACACCGGGGAGCTGTTTTTT.